One and the same sample provided the 25 T cell receptor beta chains below, sequenced in a study of T cells in Graves' hyperthyroidism and ophthalmopathy. Researchers took RNA transcripts and amplified the TCR beta CDR3 regions from them. During a first-round RT-PCR of the TCR CDR3, the HTBI primer set was used. TCRdb reanalysed the multiplex PCR reads using MiXCR and keeps one entry per CDR3 protein. The top ten hold over 20% of the sample, which has about 180,000 distinct CDR3 sequences, 9.4% seen once. The sequencing sample was made of blood. The receptors shown here come from a woman under 30 with Graves' hyperthyroidism that later progressed to Graves' ophthalmopathy.

To note about this clonotype: A read error may be the cause here, since a much bigger clone is one base away. This chain links TRBV10-3 with TRBJ2-1; D may be TRBD1 (5 bases). Germline CDR1 reads ENHRY; CDR2 reads SYGVKD. The CDR3 is 15 residues long. CDR3: CAITPRETVLNEQLF. The CDR3 DNA is TGTGCCATCACCCCACGCGAGACAGTACTCAATGAGCAGCTCTTC.

At least ten counts were recorded for this clonotype. This sequence joins TRBV7-9 and TRBJ2-7, with a possible D match to TRBD1 (5 bases). The CDR3 totals 12 residues. The V and J ends lost 3 bases and 4 bases respectively, with 7 bases between them. Germline V gene data show CDR1 as SEHNR and CDR2 as FQNEAQ (reference sequence). CDR3: CASSLRTYEQYF. The CDR3 DNA sequence: TGTGCCAGCAGCTTGCGGACATACGAGCAGTACTTC.

The V and J genes are TRBV5-5 and TRBJ1-2; D is ambiguous. Per germline, CDR1 SGHKS and CDR2 YYEKEE (reference sequence). The V gene lost 0 bases and the J gene lost 6 bases, with 12 bases spanning the gap. This CDR3 comprises 14 residues. The DNA for the CDR3 is TGTGCCAGCAGCTTGGGGGCCGGCCCCCATGGCTACACCTTC. The encoded protein is CASSLGAGPHGYTF.

CDR3 sequence (DNA): TGTGCCAGCAGCTTAGGGCTACCCGAGGTAATGAACACTGAAGCTTTCTTT. Its protein product is CASSLGLPEVMNTEAFF. The chain recombines TRBV13 with TRBJ1-1; D call uncertain. With 0 bases removed from V and 0 bases from J, the gap between germline ends came to 14 bases. This CDR3 comprises 17 residues. Germline-derived CDR1 and CDR2 are PRHDT and FYEKMQ (reference sequence).

Many counts were recorded for this clonotype. The V gene is TRBV6-1, the J gene TRBJ2-1; possibly TRBD2 for D (5 bases). The CDR3 totals 15 residues. The V and J ends lost 5 bases and 9 bases respectively, with 20 bases between them. Germline V gene data show CDR1 as MNHNS and CDR2 as SASEGT. CDR3 sequence: CASSPWGVGTTEQFF. In DNA, the CDR3 is TGTGCCAGCAGTCCCTGGGGAGTTGGCACAACTGAGCAGTTCTTC.

This clonotype was picked up many times. The chain carries TRBV15 and TRBJ1-2, with D unresolved. Trimming took off 3 bases at V and 7 bases at J, with 27 bases between the two ends. Germline V gene sequence: CDR1 LNHNV, CDR2 YYDKDF (reference sequence). The CDR3 extends over 18 amino acids. CDR3 bases: TGTGCCACCAGCAGGTCCCCCCCTAGTGGAATCGCGGACTCTGGCTACACCTTC. This codes for CATSRSPPSGIADSGYTF.

This clonotype was counted between two and nine times. The chain joins TRBV14 to TRBJ2-5, with 9 nucleotides matching TRBD2. There are 21 residues in the CDR3. The V and J ends lost 5 bases and 0 bases, in that order; junction bases with no gene match: 22. CDR1 is SGHDN, CDR2 FVKESK, per germline. This CDR3 reads CASSFRRAAGGVRSYQETQYF. CDR3 nucleotide sequence: TGTGCCAGCAGCTTCCGCCGGGCAGCGGGAGGAGTCAGGTCTTACCAAGAGACCCAGTACTTC.

This clonotype was recorded at least ten times. J is TRBJ1-3 and V is TRBV20-1; 7 nucleotides align to TRBD1. The germline V gene has CDR1 DFQATT and CDR2 SNEGSKA (reference sequence). The CDR3 covers 14 residues. After removal of 4 bases from V and 4 bases from J, the junction contained 7 bases not matched to a gene. The chain's CDR3 is CSATQGGMGNTIYF. The CDR3 DNA follows: TGCAGTGCTACCCAAGGGGGCATGGGAAACACCATATATTTT.

The table lists this clonotype with many counts. The rearrangement links TRBV20-1 to TRBJ2-5; 8 positions match TRBD1. This CDR3 is built from 14 residues. V dropped 3 bases and J dropped 5; count of bases not matched to a gene: 8. In germline, CDR1 is DFQATT, CDR2 SNEGSKA (reference sequence). CDR3 sequence: CSASPRGLRETQYF. CDR3 nucleotides: TGCAGTGCTAGCCCCAGGGGGCTTAGGGAGACCCAGTACTTC.

This clonotype was picked up many times. The chain carries TRBV6-1 and TRBJ2-1; D may be TRBD2 (7 bases). V was pared by 8 bases and J by 7 bases, with 18 bases between. Germline CDR1 reads MNHNS; CDR2 reads SASEGT. This CDR3 has 14 residues. Written as DNA, the CDR3 is TGTGCCAGCCGGGGGGCGGGAAGAGAAAATGAGCAGTTCTTC. It specifies CASRGAGRENEQFF.

This clonotype was counted many times. The J gene is TRBJ2-3, the V gene TRBV29-1; the D is unclear. This CDR3 has 14 amino acids. The ends were cut back, 8 bases at V and 5 bases at J, with 20 bases in the middle. Germline-derived CDR1 and CDR2 are SQVTM and ANQGSEA. The CDR3, as DNA: TGCAGCCCCACTTGGGGTTGGGTTCAAGATACGCAGTATTTT. It yields the protein CSPTWGWVQDTQYF.

This clonotype was recorded many times. The chain links TRBV30 to TRBJ1-6; perhaps TRBD1 as D (6 bases). The CDR3 is made up of 16 amino acids. Trimming left V 0 bases short and J 5 bases short, with 14 bases between. The germline V gene encodes CDR1 GTSNPN and CDR2 SVGIG (reference sequence). Here the CDR3 reads CAWSVLVGTNNSPLHF. In DNA, the CDR3 is TGTGCCTGGAGTGTACTCGTCGGGACAAATAATTCACCCCTCCACTTT.

This clonotype was found many times. V gene TRBV29-1 combines with J gene TRBJ1-5, with D possibly matching TRBD1 (6 bases). The CDR3 is 13 residues long. Germline V gives CDR1 SQVTM, CDR2 ANQGSEA. This CDR3 reads CRGTGKLGQPQHF. CDR3 nucleotide sequence: TGCAGGGGCACAGGGAAGCTGGGACAGCCCCAGCATTTT.

This clonotype was recorded many times. This sequence joins TRBV2 and TRBJ2-1; D tentatively reads TRBD1 or TRBD2 (5 bases each). The length of the CDR3 is 13 residues. Trimming shortened V by 8 bases and J by 7 bases, and 15 bases separated the two germline ends. Germline values: CDR1 SNHLY, CDR2 FYNNEI. The CDR3 DNA follows: TGTGCCAGCCCCTCGGGACCAACTAATGAGCAGTTCTTC. Encoded protein: CASPSGPTNEQFF.

This clonotype was seen repeatedly, ten times or more. The chain recombines TRBV6-1 with TRBJ2-7; D might be TRBD2 (6 bases). V was shortened by 6 bases and J by 2 bases, with 11 bases between the two germline ends. This CDR3 contains 13 residues. Germline assignment: CDR1 MNHNS and CDR2 SASEGT. The CDR3 DNA reads as TGTGCCAGCAGGCGGGACGGTGCCTACGAGCAGTACTTC. This encodes CASRRDGAYEQYF.

The table lists this clonotype with many counts. The gene calls are TRBV9 and TRBJ1-6; no reliable D call. The germline gives CDR1 SGDLS, CDR2 YYNGEE. With 3 bases removed from V and 7 bases from J, the gap between germline ends came to 11 bases. The CDR3 extends over 14 amino acids. The CDR3 sequence is CASSERAGNSPLHF. DNA for the CDR3: TGTGCCAGCAGCGAAAGGGCGGGGAATTCACCCCTCCACTTT.

Regarding this clonotype: This is likely a read error, given that the CDR3 carries no conserved phenylalanine or tryptophan at its end. V is TRBV29-1 and J is TRBJ1-1, with 11 nucleotides matching TRBD1. In germline, CDR1 is SQVTM, CDR2 ANQGSEA. The CDR3 totals 13 residues. With V trimmed by 6 bases and J by 4 bases, 4 bases remained unmatched. CDR3 region: CSVGDRGGTEAFI. The CDR3 nucleotides are TGCAGCGTAGGGGACAGGGGGGGCACTGAAGCTTTCATT.

The chain carries TRBV29-1 and TRBJ1-1, with D tentatively TRBD1 (5 bases). The germline V and J ends were trimmed by 4 bases and 4 bases, with 10 bases remaining between them. This CDR3 is 12 amino acids long. CDR1 and CDR2 (germline): SQVTM, ANQGSEA. This CDR3 reads CSVVWGVTEAFF. DNA for the CDR3: TGCAGCGTTGTGTGGGGGGTCACTGAAGCTTTCTTT.

This clonotype showed up many times. V and J are TRBV11-1 and TRBJ2-3, with D possibly TRBD2 on 6 matching bases. The CDR3 runs to 15 residues. Germline CDR1 is SGHAT and CDR2 is FQDESV (reference sequence). Trimming took off 5 bases at V and 0 bases at J, with 12 bases between the two ends. The CDR3 sequence: CASSRIAASTDTQYF. The CDR3 bases are TGTGCCAGCAGCCGGATAGCGGCCAGCACAGATACGCAGTATTTT.

At least ten counts were recorded for this clonotype. This chain uses TRBV3-1 with TRBJ1-2; 8 nucleotides match TRBD1. V dropped 3 bases and J dropped 4; count of bases not matched to a gene: 4. Germline V gene sequence: CDR1 LGHDT, CDR2 YNNKEL (reference sequence). The CDR3 is 14 amino acids. As DNA, the CDR3 is TGTGCCAGCAGCCAGGGACAGGCGAGCTATGGCTACACCTTC. Its translation is CASSQGQASYGYTF.

This clonotype has a count of ten or more. The chain links TRBV6-5 to TRBJ2-7; D gene ambiguous. Germline loops: CDR1 MNHEY, CDR2 SVGAGI. V lost 2 bases, J lost 5 bases, and 19 bases lay in between. CDR3 length: 16 residues. The DNA of the CDR3 is TGTGCCAGCAGTTACAGCATAAGGCCACCTTTGGACGAGCAGTACTTC. Protein: CASSYSIRPPLDEQYF.

This clonotype was seen repeatedly, ten times or more. The chain combines TRBV29-1 with TRBJ1-3; D not resolved. The V gene's germline CDR1 is SQVTM and CDR2 ANQGSEA. Trimming stripped 3 bases from V and 1 base from J, with 7 bases between. The CDR3 extends over 13 amino acids. CDR3: CSVDVGSGNTIYF. CDR3 in DNA: TGCAGCGTTGATGTGGGGTCTGGAAACACCATATATTTT. Looking up the rest from reference TRBV29-1 and TRBJ1-3 gives the full variable domain: SAVISQKPSRDICQRGTSLTIQCQVDSQVTMMFWYRQQPGQSLTLIATANQGSEATYESGFVIDKFPISRPNLTFSTLTVSNMSPEDSSIYLCSVDVGSGNTIYFGEGSWLTVV.

For this clonotype: Since a much larger clone is just one base distant, this may be a read error. The chain links TRBV18 to TRBJ2-1; the D is unclear. Germline loops: CDR1 KGHSH, CDR2 LQKENI. This CDR3 comprises 12 residues. CDR3 DNA: TGTGCCAGCTACGCTGTGACAAATGAGCAGGTCTTC. Protein: CASYAVTNEQVF.

About this clonotype itself: This sequence may be a read error, since a much larger clone differs from it by one base. This chain uses TRBV5-6 with TRBJ2-2; possible D gene TRBD2, 6 bases. Germline lookup yields CDR1 SGHDT and CDR2 YYEEEE. The CDR3 totals 12 residues. The V and J ends lost 5 bases and 5 bases respectively, with 7 bases between them. For the CDR3, the DNA is TGTGCCAGCAGGGGGGGAACCGGGGAGCTGTTTTTT. It translates to CASRGGTGELFF. Complete variable domain (other parts from reference TRBV5-6 and TRBJ2-2): DAGVTQSPTHLIKTRGQQVTLRCSPKSGHDTVSWYQQALGQGPQFIFQYYEEEERQRGNFPDRFSGHQFPNYSSELNVNALLLGDSALYLCASRGGTGELFFGEGSRLTVL.

There are many counts of this clonotype. This rearrangement joins TRBV7-8 to TRBJ2-5, with a tentative D call TRBD2 (6 bases). The germline V gene has CDR1 SGHVS and CDR2 FQNEAQ. This CDR3 spans 18 amino acids. The V gene lost 5 bases and the J gene lost 4 bases, with 26 bases spanning the gap. The chain's CDR3 is CASSLKRVGGRGVETQYF. DNA of the CDR3: TGTGCCAGCAGCCTTAAGAGGGTCGGGGGACGCGGGGTAGAGACCCAGTACTTC.